The 17 T cell receptor beta chains in this list originate from one sample, sequenced in a study of human T cells and chemical hapten exposure. Sample time point: patch test 2, 6 weeks after DPC sensitization. As for treatment: therapeutic diphenylcyclopropenone sensitization with weekly scalp DPC. TCRdb reprocessed the RACE reads with MiXCR, giving one entry per CDR3 protein. This sample has tens of thousands of distinct CDR3 sequences; around 7.9% occur once, and the top ten carry roughly 3.8%. This specimen consisted of whole blood, obtained in connection with sensitization to the hapten diphenylcyclopropenone (DPC). Every receptor here comes from a woman aged 45-60 years with alopecia areata. Some clones in this sample may be carry-over from other donors' samples.

The sample holds a few counts of this clonotype. V and J are TRBV13 and TRBJ2-3, with D possibly matching TRBD2 (7 bases). This CDR3 is 15 amino acids long. Germline CDR1 PRHDT, CDR2 FYEKMQ (reference sequence). Trimming left V 7 bases short and J 4 bases short, with 18 bases between. The CDR3 region is CASTTRLAGADTQYF. The CDR3 DNA is TGTGCCAGCACCACTAGACTAGCAGGGGCAGATACGCAGTATTTT.

The chain has TRBV30 and TRBJ2-7; maybe TRBD1 (6 bases). The CDR3 spans 16 residues. Per the germline V gene, CDR1 is GTSNPN and CDR2 is SVGIG (reference sequence). With 2 bases removed from V and 4 bases from J, the gap between germline ends came to 21 bases. The CDR3 loop is CAWSKRPSGTLYEQYF. The DNA for the CDR3 is TGTGCCTGGAGTAAGCGCCCTTCCGGGACACTGTACGAGCAGTACTTC.

V gene TRBV28 combines with J gene TRBJ1-5; possible D gene TRBD1, 6 bases. The V end was cut by 1 base, the J end by 4 bases, with 8 bases between. The CDR3 is 14 residues long. Germline CDR1 MDHEN, CDR2 SYDVKM. CDR3: CASSLSGANQPQHF. CDR3 DNA: TGTGCCAGCAGTTTATCAGGGGCAAATCAGCCCCAGCATTTT.

This clonotype was detected ten times or more. The CDR3 coding sequence is TGTGCCAGCAGTTTATCGTGGGGTACTGAAGCTTTCTTT. It yields the protein CASSLSWGTEAFF. The chain carries TRBV27 and TRBJ1-1; D gene uncertain. CDR3 length equals 13 residues. CDR1 is MNHEY, CDR2 SMNVEV, per germline (reference sequence). The V gene lost 0 bases and the J gene lost 5 bases, with 7 bases spanning the gap.

The genes are TRBV5-4 and TRBJ2-5; D remains unclear. V dropped 5 bases and J dropped 1 base, with 6 bases sitting between them. The CDR3 extends over 12 amino acids. Germline lookup yields CDR1 SGHNT and CDR2 YYREEE (reference sequence). The CDR3 reads CASSNSQETQYF. CDR3 DNA: TGTGCCAGCAGTAACAGCCAAGAGACCCAGTACTTC.

This clonotype occurred many times. This sequence joins TRBV20-1 and TRBJ2-7; D is unresolved. V was pared by 3 bases and J by 0 bases, with 9 bases between. Germline CDR1 DFQATT, CDR2 SNEGSKA (reference sequence). This CDR3 comprises 13 residues. CDR3 DNA: TGCAGTGCTAGCAGACGGAACTCCTACGAGCAGTACTTC. Its translation: CSASRRNSYEQYF.

On this clonotype itself: Given a much more abundant clone one base away, this may be a read error. This chain connects TRBV12-3 or TRBV12-4 to TRBJ1-5; the D gene is possibly TRBD1 (5 bases). V was trimmed by 1 base and J by 9 bases, leaving 7 bases between them. The CDR3 spans 12 residues. CDR3 nucleotides: TGTGCCAGCAGTTTAGGGGGACGGCCCCAGCATTTT. It encodes CASSLGGRPQHF.

This clonotype was counted ten times or more. J is TRBJ2-1 and V is TRBV20-1; the D is unclear. CDR3 length: 10 residues. Germline CDR1 is DFQATT and CDR2 is SNEGSKA (reference sequence). Trimming cost V 5 bases and J 9 bases, with 8 bases left between them. This CDR3 is CSAARLEQFF. CDR3 sequence (DNA): TGCAGTGCTGCCCGCCTTGAGCAGTTCTTC.

The table lists this clonotype with a few counts. This chain's CDR3 is CSVAGTGDDYGYTF. For the CDR3, the DNA is TGCAGCGTTGCCGGGACAGGGGACGACTATGGCTACACCTTC. This chain uses TRBV29-1 with TRBJ1-2; 10 bases match TRBD1. The CDR3 extends over 14 amino acids. V was clipped by 4 bases and J by 3 bases; unmatched bases: 5. The V gene's germline CDR1 is SQVTM and CDR2 ANQGSEA.

V is TRBV5-4 and J is TRBJ1-5; D not certain. The germline gives CDR1 SGHNT, CDR2 YYREEE (reference sequence). With 4 bases removed from V and 7 bases from J, the gap between germline ends came to 15 bases. The CDR3 has 14 residues. The CDR3 bases are TGTGCCAGCAGCCAGCGTCCGGCCGGGCAGCCCCAGCATTTT. Amino acids: CASSQRPAGQPQHF.

This clonotype was recorded at least ten times. The chain is built from TRBV24-1 and TRBJ1-2; weak D call: TRBD1 (6 bases). Germline V gives CDR1 KGHDR, CDR2 SFDVKD. Trimming took off 12 bases at V and 9 bases at J, with 19 bases between the two ends. CDR3 length: 12 amino acids. The CDR3 DNA reads as TGTGCCTCCACAGCAGGGGTGGCGAGCTACACCTTC. Its translation is CASTAGVASYTF.

The J gene is TRBJ1-1, the V gene TRBV29-1; D gene uncertain. Germline V gene sequence: CDR1 SQVTM, CDR2 ANQGSEA. This CDR3 contains 10 residues. Trimming pared 4 bases from V and 4 bases from J, leaving 4 bases between. CDR3 protein: CSVGGTEAFF. In DNA, the CDR3 is TGCAGCGTTGGGGGCACTGAAGCTTTCTTT.

The genes are TRBV20-1 and TRBJ2-7, with 7 bases lining up with TRBD2. The germline V gene has CDR1 DFQATT and CDR2 SNEGSKA (reference sequence). The CDR3 totals 14 residues. Trimming removed 1 base from V and 2 bases from J; junction bases left unmatched: 5. CDR3 sequence (DNA): TGCAGTGCTAGAGCAGCGGGGCCCCCCTACGAGCAGTACTTC. It encodes CSARAAGPPYEQYF.

This clonotype was observed a handful of times. The chain joins TRBV25-1 to TRBJ1-3; tentative D call: TRBD1 (5 bases). Between the trimmed V and J ends, which lost 2 bases and 4 bases, there was a span of 21 bases. This CDR3 is 18 amino acids long. Germline assignment: CDR1 MGHDK and CDR2 SYGVNS. The CDR3 nucleotides read TGTGCCAGCAGTGAAACTAAGAAGGACATATACTTCGGAAACACCATATATTTT. This translates into CASSETKKDIYFGNTIYF.

This clonotype was recorded at least ten times. DNA of the CDR3: TGTGCCAGCAGTTACCAGGGATCTGGGACAGGGGGCACTGAAGCTTTCTTT. Translated: CASSYQGSGTGGTEAFF. V gene TRBV6-5 combines with J gene TRBJ1-1; 11 nucleotides align to TRBD1. The CDR3 is 17 residues long. The junction had 9 bases not matched to a gene; V was cut back by 2 bases and J by 4 bases. Germline CDR1 is MNHEY and CDR2 is SVGAGI.

This clonotype occurred a few times. This chain links TRBV5-1 with TRBJ2-2; 9 bases line up with TRBD2. Germline V lookup: CDR1 SGHRS, CDR2 YFSETQ. This CDR3 has 15 residues. Losses at the gene ends were 3 bases for V and 5 bases for J; bases not matched to a gene: 5. CDR3: CASSSEGLATGELFF. The CDR3 coding sequence is TGCGCCAGCAGCTCGGAGGGACTAGCTACCGGGGAGCTGTTTTTT.

CDR3: CASSQGTKEKLFF. The CDR3 DNA sequence: TGTGCCAGCAGTCAAGGGACGAAAGAAAAACTGTTTTTT. The rearrangement links TRBV6-6 to TRBJ1-4, with D tentatively TRBD1 (5 bases). Trimming removed 5 bases from V and 8 bases from J, with 12 bases in between. Germline lookup yields CDR1 MNHNY and CDR2 SVGAGI (reference sequence). The CDR3 runs 13 residues.